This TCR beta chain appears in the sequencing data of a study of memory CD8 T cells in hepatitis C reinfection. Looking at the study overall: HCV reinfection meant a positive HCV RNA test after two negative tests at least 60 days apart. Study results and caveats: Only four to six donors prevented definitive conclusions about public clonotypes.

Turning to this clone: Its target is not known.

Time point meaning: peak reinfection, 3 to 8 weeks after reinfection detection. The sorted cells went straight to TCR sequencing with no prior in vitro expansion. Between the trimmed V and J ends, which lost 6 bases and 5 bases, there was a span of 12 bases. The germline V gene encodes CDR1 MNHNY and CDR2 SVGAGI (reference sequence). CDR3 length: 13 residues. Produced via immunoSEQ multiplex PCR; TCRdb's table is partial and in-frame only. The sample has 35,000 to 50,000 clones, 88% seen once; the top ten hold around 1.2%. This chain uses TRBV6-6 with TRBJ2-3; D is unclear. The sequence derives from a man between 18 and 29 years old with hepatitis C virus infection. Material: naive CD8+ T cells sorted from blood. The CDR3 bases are TGTGCCAGCAGCCTCTCCCCGGGAGATACGCAGTATTTT. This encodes CASSLSPGDTQYF.